The 13 T cell receptor beta chains in this list originate from one sample, sequenced in a study of blood T cell repertoires in COVID-19. The repertoire was sequenced with immunoSEQ multiplex PCR; TCRdb's copy has only in-frame clones and lacks some. The sample includes about 130,000 clones, around nine tenths of them seen just once. The specimen was peripheral blood. These receptors all come from a man aged 60-69 years with COVID-19, enrolled during active disease.

The chain has TRBV7-9 and TRBJ1-4; 9 bases are shared with TRBD1. V dropped 5 bases and J dropped 5; count of bases not matched to a gene: 3. CDR1 SEHNR and CDR2 FQNEAQ come from the germline V gene (reference sequence). This CDR3 comprises 14 residues. Written as DNA, the CDR3 is TGTGCCAGCAGCGACAGGGGGGCGAATGAAAAACTGTTTTTT. Its protein is CASSDRGANEKLFF.

The chain is built from TRBV9 and TRBJ1-5; the D is unclear. Germline assignment: CDR1 SGDLS and CDR2 YYNGEE. The CDR3 has 15 amino acids. With 2 bases removed from V and 0 bases from J, the gap between germline ends came to 9 bases. The CDR3 nucleotides are TGTGCCAGCAGCGTTACCGGGAATAGCAATCAGCCCCAGCATTTT. It yields the protein CASSVTGNSNQPQHF.

This chain links TRBV5-1 with TRBJ2-5; a possible D gene is TRBD2 (5 bases). CDR1 and CDR2 from the germline V gene are SGHRS and YFSETQ. CDR3 length: 15 residues. Trimming stripped 4 bases from V and 4 bases from J, with 17 bases between. DNA for the CDR3: TGCGCCAGCAGCCTAGGAGGAGTTTCGCGAGAGACCCAGTACTTC. It specifies CASSLGGVSRETQYF.

This chain links TRBV20-1 with TRBJ2-7; TRBD2 might be the D (6 bases). This CDR3 comprises 11 residues. V was clipped by 6 bases and J by 4 bases, with 10 bases between them. Germline assignment: CDR1 DFQATT and CDR2 SNEGSKA (reference sequence). Here the CDR3 DNA reads TGCAGTGCCAGTCGGGAGTACGAGCAGTACTTC. It encodes CSASREYEQYF.

The chain uses TRBV3-1 (or the pseudogene TRBV3-2) and TRBJ2-1; maybe TRBD2 (5 bases). V was shortened by 2 bases and J by 4 bases, with 9 bases between the two germline ends. The germline CDR1 and CDR2 sequences are LGHDT and YNNKEL (reference sequence). This CDR3 is built from 14 residues. The CDR3: CASSQLAEYNEQFF. Written as DNA, the CDR3 is TGTGCCAGCAGCCAACTAGCAGAGTACAATGAGCAGTTCTTC.

V gene TRBV29-1 combines with J gene TRBJ1-1; D is uncertain. Germline V gene data show CDR1 as SQVTM and CDR2 as ANQGSEA. V was shortened by 4 bases and J by 3 bases, with 15 bases between the two germline ends. This CDR3 spans 14 amino acids. CDR3 in amino acids: CSVVMRAADTEAFF. Written as DNA, the CDR3 is TGCAGCGTTGTGATGAGGGCCGCAGACACTGAAGCTTTCTTT.

The chain employs TRBV5-6 and TRBJ1-2; D gene uncertain. This CDR3 spans 14 amino acids. Germline assignment: CDR1 SGHDT and CDR2 YYEEEE. V was cut by 5 bases and J by 7 bases, with 18 bases left in between. CDR3 DNA sequence: TGTGCCAGCAGTTTCCGGAGGGCCGAGGTTGGCTACACCTTC. Translated, it gives CASSFRRAEVGYTF.

In nucleotides, the CDR3 is TGTGCCAGTAAACAGGGGTGGTCACCCCTCCACTTT. Its translation: CASKQGWSPLHF. The chain has TRBV28 and TRBJ1-6, with 7 positions matching TRBD1. V was clipped by 9 bases and J by 10 bases; unmatched bases: 6. The CDR3 runs to 12 residues. Looked up from germline, CDR1 is MDHEN and CDR2 is SYDVKM.

This chain connects TRBV3-1 (or the pseudogene TRBV3-2) to TRBJ2-3; perhaps TRBD1 as D (7 bases). Germline V gene data show CDR1 as LGHDT and CDR2 as YNNKEL (reference sequence). V lost 5 bases, J lost 2 bases, and 17 bases lay in between. This CDR3 spans 16 amino acids. CDR3 in amino acids: CASSFRAGGHTDTQYF. The CDR3 bases are TGTGCCAGCAGCTTTCGAGCAGGGGGGCACACAGATACGCAGTATTTT.

This clone was seen only a few times. The chain employs TRBV6-5 and TRBJ1-3, with 11 nucleotides matching TRBD1. The CDR3 loop spans 15 amino acids. The V gene end was trimmed by 6 bases and the J gene end by 0 bases; junction bases not matched to a gene: 1. Germline V CDR1 and CDR2: MNHEY, SVGAGI. The CDR3 region has the DNA TGTGCCAGCAGCGGGACAGGGGGCTCTGGAAACACCATATATTTT. Protein: CASSGTGGSGNTIYF.

This clone has more than one count but fewer than ten. This chain connects TRBV6-5 to TRBJ2-7; D is perhaps TRBD1 (5 bases). V was pared by 8 bases and J by 2 bases, with 13 bases between. The CDR3 extends over 13 amino acids. Germline CDR1 MNHEY, CDR2 SVGAGI. Here the CDR3 reads CASEQATTYEQYF. For the CDR3, the DNA is TGTGCCAGCGAACAGGCCACAACCTACGAGCAGTACTTC.

The J gene is TRBJ2-3, the V gene TRBV10-3, with 8 bases lining up with TRBD2. The ends lost 7 bases at V and 0 bases at J; junction bases unmatched: 3. The V gene's germline CDR1 is ENHRY and CDR2 SYGVKD. This CDR3 spans 14 amino acids. CDR3 loop: CAIKGTSSTDTQYF. Here the CDR3 DNA reads TGTGCCATCAAGGGGACTAGTAGCACAGATACGCAGTATTTT.

V usage is TRBV19 and J usage is TRBJ1-5, with 9 bases identical to TRBD1. After removal of 6 bases from V and 0 bases from J, the junction contained 15 bases not matched to a gene. CDR1 is LNHDA, CDR2 SQIVND, per germline (reference sequence). The CDR3 is 19 amino acids. CDR3: CASSGGTGFRGHSNQPQHF. The CDR3 DNA reads as TGTGCCAGTAGCGGAGGGACAGGGTTTCGGGGCCATAGCAATCAGCCCCAGCATTTT.